This T cell receptor (beta chain) was captured by sequencing in a study of cytomegalovirus exposure and HLA in healthy donors. Study-wide results and limits: It was reported in a later analysis that an Asian-associated ancestry cluster showed fewer N-insertions than the approximately 670-donor mean. It has been reported that TCR beta sequences accurately predicted the HLA-A and HLA-B alleles of most subjects. The likely origin of a cluster of highly shared sequence variants was a sequencing artifact.

It was with 60 Vbeta and 13 Jbeta primers that the PCR ran. Sequencing was performed with immunoSEQ multiplex PCR; in TCRdb, only in-frame clones are kept and a portion is missing. This sample yields more than 150,000 clones, of which more than 75% are seen a single time; about 1.5% belongs to the top ten. After removal of 5 bases from V and 6 bases from J, the junction contained 5 bases not matched to a gene. CDR1 and CDR2 (germline): SGHTA, FQGNSA. The CDR3 contains 15 residues. Note on this clone: What it binds is not known.

The gene calls are TRBV7-2 and TRBJ2-7; 15 nucleotides line up with TRBD2. The sample consisted of PBMCs. The TCR was taken from a male donor in good health and CMV-seronegative. In DNA, the CDR3 is TGTGCCAGCAGCCCGTCGGGACTAGCGGGAGGCGAGCAGTACTTC. Protein product: CASSPSGLAGGEQYF.